This T cell receptor beta chain was sequenced for a study of cytomegalovirus exposure and HLA in healthy donors. Overall study: Assignment to the Caucasian-associated ancestry cluster applied to 75% to 85% of the roughly 410 genotyped donors.

Trimming stripped 5 bases from V and 4 bases from J, with 11 bases between. This CDR3 is 13 amino acids long. Germline V gene lookup returns CDR1 SGHNT and CDR2 YENEEA. Study conclusions and caveats: Most likely, a cluster of highly shared sequence variants arose as a sequencing artifact. In a later analysis, V- and J-gene trimming of beta chains associated with a DCLRE1C missense variant, replicated independently. Immune exposure information comprised only CMV serostatus.

PCR employed 60 Vbeta and 13 Jbeta primers. Data came from immunoSEQ multiplex PCR; TCRdb stores just in-frame clones and leaves some out. The repertoire has some 190,000 clones, 85% of them found once; the top ten carry 1%. Comment on this clone: The target antigen is unknown.

What was sequenced was PBMCs. This chain links TRBV11-3 with TRBJ1-1, with TRBD1 as a possible D gene (5 bases). The source is a boy under 10 years old in good health and CMV-seronegative. The CDR3 loop is CASSLQVGTEAFF. The CDR3 DNA is TGTGCCAGCAGCCTACAGGTGGGCACTGAAGCTTTCTTT.